The entry below describes one TCR beta chain. Its antigen is not identified. The germline CDR1 and CDR2 sequences are KGHSH and LQKENI. Between the trimmed V and J ends, which lost 6 bases and 7 bases, there was a span of 10 bases. The CDR3 has 12 residues. TCRdb's table, derived via immunoSEQ multiplex PCR, lists solely in-frame clones and lacks some. Of more than 30,000 clones listed, 81% are singletons. This entry belongs to a study of OX40 agonist ivuxolimab in advanced cancers. Study-wide context: The study treated patients with ivuxolimab, an agonistic anti-OX40 (CD134) antibody. Patients receiving dose escalation had hepatocellular carcinoma, melanoma, renal cell or head and neck cancer. Findings and limits, study-wide: Researchers report that CD8+ T cells had, on average, more expanded clones than CD4+. Low normalized T-cell clonal expansion was also seen in some nonresponders.

Specimen: CD4+ or CD8+ T cells sorted from blood, collected in a trial of the OX40 agonist ivuxolimab. This TCR was sampled from an adult with an advanced solid tumor such as melanoma, head and neck, liver or kidney cancer. The J gene is TRBJ2-1, the V gene TRBV18; D unresolved. CDR3 loop: CASSRSWNEQFF. CDR3 DNA sequence: TGTGCCAGCTCGCGTAGTTGGAATGAGCAGTTCTTC.